This TCR beta chain was profiled in a study of blood T cell repertoires in COVID-19. Study context: Samples taken during acute and convalescent COVID-19 were collected in the United States, Italy and Spain.

The V gene end was trimmed by 0 bases and the J gene end by 3 bases; junction bases not matched to a gene: 9. The CDR3 runs to 17 residues. CDR1 and CDR2 (germline): MGHRA, YSYEKL. The assay was immunoSEQ multiplex PCR, and TCRdb's table has in-frame clones only and misses some. The sample lists over 200,000 clones; around 84% were seen once. Material for sequencing was peripheral blood. This clonotype was sampled from a man in his forties who had recovered from COVID-19. This chain joins TRBV4-1 and TRBJ1-2, with TRBD1 matching 8 bases. CDR3 loop: CASSQERGTGDDYGYTF. As DNA, the CDR3 is TGCGCCAGCAGCCAAGAACGGGGGACAGGAGATGACTATGGCTACACCTTC.